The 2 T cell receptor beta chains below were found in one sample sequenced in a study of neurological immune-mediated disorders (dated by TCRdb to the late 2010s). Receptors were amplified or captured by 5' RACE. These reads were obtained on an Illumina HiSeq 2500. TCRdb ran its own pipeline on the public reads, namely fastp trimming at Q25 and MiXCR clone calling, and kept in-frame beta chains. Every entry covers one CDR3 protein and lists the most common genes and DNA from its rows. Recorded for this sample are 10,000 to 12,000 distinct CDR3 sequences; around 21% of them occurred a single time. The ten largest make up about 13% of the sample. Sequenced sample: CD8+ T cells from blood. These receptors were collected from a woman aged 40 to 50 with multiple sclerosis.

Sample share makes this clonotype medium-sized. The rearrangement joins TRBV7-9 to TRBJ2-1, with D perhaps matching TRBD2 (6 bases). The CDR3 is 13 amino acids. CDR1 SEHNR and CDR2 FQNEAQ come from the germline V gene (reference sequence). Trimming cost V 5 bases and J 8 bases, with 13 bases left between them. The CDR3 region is CASSLGLFDEQFF. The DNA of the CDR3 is TGTGCCAGCAGCCTTGGACTATTCGATGAGCAGTTCTTC.

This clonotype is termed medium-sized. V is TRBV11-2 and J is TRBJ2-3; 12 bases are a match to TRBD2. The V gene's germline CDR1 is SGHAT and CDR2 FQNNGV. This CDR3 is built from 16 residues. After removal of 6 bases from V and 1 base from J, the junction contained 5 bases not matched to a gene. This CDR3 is CASRSLAGGRTDTQYF. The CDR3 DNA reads TGTGCCAGCAGATCCCTAGCGGGGGGGCGCACAGATACGCAGTATTTT.